This entry lists 17 T cell receptor beta chains sequenced from one sample in a study of T cells expressing NK-cell markers. Reanalyzing the 5' RACE reads, TCRdb keeps one entry per CDR3 protein, without DNA. The table lists 250,000 to 300,000 distinct CDR3 sequences, with around 4.3% in the top ten. Sequencing was carried out using blood T cells: a sorted CD56 or NKG2C T cell subset, CD4+ or CD8+ T cells, or bulk PBMC T cells (not recorded which). The source of these receptors is a woman aged 18 to 69 in good health.

The chain joins TRBV6-6 to TRBJ2-7; the D call from TCRdb, TRBD2, cannot be confirmed without DNA. CDR1 and CDR2 (germline): MNHNY, SVGAGI (reference sequence). The CDR3 has 12 amino acids. The CDR3 sequence: CASSWTSGEQYF.

The rearrangement joins TRBV5-5 to TRBJ2-1. Germline CDR1 SGHKS, CDR2 YYEKEE (reference sequence). The CDR3 is made up of 14 amino acids. CDR3 sequence reads: CASSLPGIFYEQFF.

The gene calls are TRBV5-1 and TRBJ1-1. The CDR3 has 14 amino acids. Looked up from germline, CDR1 is SGHRS and CDR2 is YFSETQ. Here the CDR3 reads CASSLVAGDTEAFF. The whole variable domain, remainder taken from reference TRBV5-1 and TRBJ1-1, is KAGVTQTPRYLIKTRGQQVTLSCSPISGHRSVSWYQQTPGQGLQFLFEYFSETQRNKGNFPGRFSGRQFSNSRSEMNVSTLELGDSALYLCASSLVAGDTEAFFGQGTRLTVV.

The chain carries TRBV27 and TRBJ2-1. The CDR3 sequence is 13 residues long. CDR1 MNHEY and CDR2 SMNVEV come from the germline V gene (reference sequence). CDR3 amino acids: CASSLAGTFWQFF.

The gene calls are TRBV12-3 or TRBV12-4 and TRBJ2-4. This CDR3 spans 14 amino acids. The CDR3 reads CASSWGLTKNIQYF.

The V call is TRBV4-1, the J call TRBJ2-1; the TCRdb D gene call, TRBD2, has no DNA to confirm it. Per the germline V gene, CDR1 is MGHRA and CDR2 is YSYEKL. The CDR3 consists of 15 residues. CDR3 protein: CASSLRLAGEGEQFF.

The chain uses TRBV12-3 or TRBV12-4 and TRBJ2-4; TCRdb's D call of TRBD2 is untestable without DNA. CDR3 size: 16 residues. The CDR3 is CASSFVAGGAKNIQYF.

The chain recombines TRBV19 with TRBJ2-5; TCRdb's assignment of TRBD2 cannot be checked, as there is no DNA. Germline V lookup: CDR1 LNHDA, CDR2 SQIVND (reference sequence). CDR3 length equals 16 residues. The CDR3 reads CASKARLAGGQETQYF.

The chain has TRBV11-2 and TRBJ2-3; TCRdb outputs TRBD2, but without DNA this stays unchecked. CDR1 and CDR2 from the germline V gene are SGHAT and FQNNGV. This CDR3 comprises 16 residues. The CDR3 region is CASSLQTSGGADTQYF.

The chain has TRBV7-2 and TRBJ2-7; TCRdb reports TRBD2, a call that lacks DNA to check it against. The CDR3 covers 15 residues. Germline values: CDR1 SGHTA, CDR2 FQGNSA. The CDR3 sequence is CASSEVAGGRYEQYF.

The V and J genes are TRBV20-1 and TRBJ2-5; the TCRdb call, TRBD2, lacks DNA for checking. Germline CDR1 is DFQATT and CDR2 is SNEGSKA (reference sequence). This CDR3 spans 15 amino acids. This chain's CDR3 is CSAREGGTSRETQYF.

The rearrangement joins TRBV20-1 to TRBJ2-7; TCRdb designates TRBD2, a call that cannot be tested without DNA. The CDR3 contains 16 residues. CDR1 DFQATT and CDR2 SNEGSKA come from the germline V gene (reference sequence). The CDR3 sequence: CSARGRAGVSAYEQYF.

This chain joins TRBV5-4 and TRBJ2-7; TCRdb indicates TRBD1, and absent DNA this call remains unverified. The CDR3 loop spans 15 amino acids. Germline V lookup: CDR1 SGHNT, CDR2 YYREEE (reference sequence). The CDR3 here is CASSLVWGTNYEQYF.

CDR3: CATRGRAEETQYF. The chain joins TRBV19 to TRBJ2-5; TCRdb's D call of TRBD2 is untestable without DNA. The V gene's germline CDR1 is LNHDA and CDR2 SQIVND (reference sequence). The CDR3 sequence is 13 residues long.

This rearrangement joins TRBV19 to TRBJ1-1. Looked up from germline, CDR1 is LNHDA and CDR2 is SQIVND (reference sequence). The CDR3 spans 11 residues. The CDR3 protein is CASSGIVEAFF.

The chain couples TRBV11-2 to TRBJ2-4; the TCRdb D gene call, TRBD1, has no DNA to confirm it. From germline, CDR1 is SGHAT and CDR2 FQNNGV. The CDR3 runs to 13 residues. CDR3 in amino acids: CASSLTGKNIQYF.

CDR3 amino acids: CASSQSGDSSYNEQFF. The chain links TRBV18 to TRBJ2-1; with no DNA, the TCRdb D assignment of TRBD2 cannot be verified. CDR3 size: 16 residues. The germline V gene encodes CDR1 KGHSH and CDR2 LQKENI.